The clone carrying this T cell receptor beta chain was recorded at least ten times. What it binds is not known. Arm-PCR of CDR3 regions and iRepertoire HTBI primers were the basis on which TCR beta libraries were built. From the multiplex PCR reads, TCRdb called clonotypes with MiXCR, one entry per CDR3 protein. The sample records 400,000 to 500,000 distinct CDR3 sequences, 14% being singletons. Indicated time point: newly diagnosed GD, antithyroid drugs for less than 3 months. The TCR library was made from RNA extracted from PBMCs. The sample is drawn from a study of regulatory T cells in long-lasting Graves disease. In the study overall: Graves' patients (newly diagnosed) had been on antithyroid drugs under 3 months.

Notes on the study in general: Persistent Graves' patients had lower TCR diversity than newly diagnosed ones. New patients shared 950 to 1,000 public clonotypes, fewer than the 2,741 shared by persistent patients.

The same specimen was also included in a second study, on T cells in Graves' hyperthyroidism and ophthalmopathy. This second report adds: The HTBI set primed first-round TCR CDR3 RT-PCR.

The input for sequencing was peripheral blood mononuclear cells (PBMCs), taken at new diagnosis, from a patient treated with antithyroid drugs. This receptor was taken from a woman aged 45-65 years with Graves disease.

The CDR3 sequence: CASRTGYEKLFF. In DNA, the CDR3 is TGTGCCAGCAGGACAGGGTATGAAAAACTGTTTTTT. V gene TRBV6-1 combines with J gene TRBJ1-4; 7 bases match TRBD1. J lost 6 bases, V lost 6 bases, and 1 base had no gene match. This CDR3 is 12 amino acids long. CDR1 and CDR2 (germline): MNHNS, SASEGT.